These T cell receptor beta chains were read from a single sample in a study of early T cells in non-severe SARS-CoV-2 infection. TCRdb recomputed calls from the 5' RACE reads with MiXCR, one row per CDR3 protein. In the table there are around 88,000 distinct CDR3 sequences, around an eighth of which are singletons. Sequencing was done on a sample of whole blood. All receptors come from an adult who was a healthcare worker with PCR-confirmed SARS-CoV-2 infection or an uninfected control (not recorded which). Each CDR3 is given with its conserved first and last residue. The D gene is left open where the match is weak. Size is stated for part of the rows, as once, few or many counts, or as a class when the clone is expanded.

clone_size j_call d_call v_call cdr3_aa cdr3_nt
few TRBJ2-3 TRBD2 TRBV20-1 CSARFSGRVTDTQYF TGCAGTGCTAGATTTAGCGGGAGGGTCACAGATACGCAGTATTTT
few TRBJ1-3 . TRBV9 CASSPTPGRSSGNTIYF TGTGCCAGCAGCCCTACCCCTGGACGGAGCTCTGGAAACACCATATATTTT
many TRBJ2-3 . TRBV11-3 CASSSGRIDTDTQYF TGTGCCAGCAGCTCTGGGCGAATCGACACAGATACGCAGTATTTT
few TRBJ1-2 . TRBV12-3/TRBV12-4 CASSPKGGSGYTF TGTGCCAGCAGCCCCAAGGGGGGAAGTGGCTACACCTTC
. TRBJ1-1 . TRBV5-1 CASSLAAGSTEAFF TGCGCCAGCAGCTTGGCCGCGGGGTCCACTGAAGCTTTCTTT
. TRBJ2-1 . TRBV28 CASSLRDLNYYNEQFF TGTGCCAGCAGTCTCCGGGACCTCAATTACTACAATGAGCAGTTCTTC
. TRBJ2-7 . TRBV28 CASSQDQPGDEQYF TGTGCCAGCAGTCAGGACCAGCCGGGGGACGAGCAGTACTTC
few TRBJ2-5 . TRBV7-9 CASSFGIIGRETQYF TGTGCCAGCAGCTTCGGGATAATCGGGAGAGAGACCCAGTACTTC
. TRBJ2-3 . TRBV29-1 CSVDGRNTDTQYF TGCAGCGTTGACGGGCGGAACACAGATACGCAGTATTTT
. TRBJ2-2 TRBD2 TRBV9 CASSFGTSGRKTGELFF TGTGCCAGCAGCTTCGGGACTAGCGGGAGAAAGACCGGGGAGCTGTTTTTT
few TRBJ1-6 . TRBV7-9 CASNQGGGNYNSPLHF TGTGCCAGCAACCAGGGCGGGGGCAATTACAATTCACCCCTCCACTTT